The 21 T cell receptor beta chains presented below share a single source sample, sequenced in a study of PD-1 blockade in classical Hodgkin lymphoma. Profiling relied on immunoSEQ multiplex PCR, and the TCRdb table lists in-frame clones only, not all of them. Of 12,000 to 15,000 clones in the sample, 83% were seen once. Every patient had relapsed following autologous stem cell transplantation, and cohorts differed in brentuximab vedotin exposure. The input for sequencing was peripheral blood mononuclear cells (PBMCs), taken at baseline. The receptors originated from a human donor with classical Hodgkin lymphoma.

The chain carries TRBV7-6 and TRBJ2-5; D may match TRBD1 or TRBD2 (5 bases each). The CDR3 sequence is 16 residues long. The V and J ends lost 7 bases and 2 bases respectively, with 20 bases between them. Germline-derived CDR1 and CDR2 are SGHVS and FNYEAQ. DNA for the CDR3: TGTGCCAGCACATCGGTGGGACCCACAGGACAAGAGACCCAGTACTTC. Protein product: CASTSVGPTGQETQYF.

The chain has TRBV7-2 and TRBJ2-1; the D is unclear. Germline assignment: CDR1 SGHTA and CDR2 FQGNSA. V was clipped by 4 bases and J by 3 bases, with 7 bases between them. The CDR3 totals 13 residues. The DNA for the CDR3 is TGTGCCAGCAGCTCCCGGTACTACAATGAGCAGTTCTTC. It yields the protein CASSSRYYNEQFF.

The rearrangement uses TRBV6-5 and TRBJ1-1; D unclear. Germline CDR1 and CDR2: MNHEY and SVGAGI. V shed 0 bases and J shed 2 bases, with 7 bases lying between them. The CDR3 covers 14 residues. The CDR3 nucleotides read TGTGCCAGCAGTTACTCGCAAGCCAACACTGAAGCTTTCTTT. It specifies CASSYSQANTEAFF.

The genes are TRBV18 and TRBJ2-5; no clear D gene. The CDR3 totals 14 residues. V shed 3 bases and J shed 3 bases, with 11 bases lying between them. Germline CDR1 is KGHSH and CDR2 is LQKENI. The CDR3 coding sequence is TGTGCCAGCTCACCCCGGCTCCCGGAAGAGACCCAGTACTTC. Protein: CASSPRLPEETQYF. The full variable domain, its missing parts supplied by reference TRBV18 and TRBJ2-5, is NAGVMQNPRHLVRRRGQEARLRCSPMKGHSHVYWYRQLPEEGLKFMVYLQKENIIDESGMPKERFSAEFPKEGPSILRIQQVVRGDSAAYFCASSPRLPEETQYFGPGTRLLVL.

The chain is built from TRBV9 and TRBJ1-3, with D possibly TRBD1 on 5 matching bases. V was trimmed by 0 bases and J by 4 bases, leaving 14 bases between them. The CDR3 loop spans 16 amino acids. Germline V gene data show CDR1 as SGDLS and CDR2 as YYNGEE. The CDR3 coding sequence is TGTGCCAGCAGCGTAGAGGGAGGGACGAGCGGAAACACCATATATTTT. Amino acids: CASSVEGGTSGNTIYF.

J is TRBJ2-1 and V is TRBV7-6; 10 nucleotides align to TRBD1. After removal of 5 bases from V and 4 bases from J, the junction contained 20 bases not matched to a gene. Germline V CDR1 and CDR2: SGHVS, FNYEAQ. This CDR3 comprises 20 residues. The CDR3 nucleotides read TGTGCCAGCAGCCCAAGACAGGGGGCCACCAACAACATACTATACAATGAGCAGTTCTTC. Translated, it gives CASSPRQGATNNILYNEQFF.

This chain joins TRBV2 and TRBJ2-3; D not resolved. The CDR3 runs 12 residues. Looked up from germline, CDR1 is SNHLY and CDR2 is FYNNEI. V was clipped by 5 bases and J by 3 bases, with 6 bases between them. CDR3 in DNA: TGTGCCAGCAGTTCTGAGACAGATACGCAGTATTTT. Protein: CASSSETDTQYF.

The chain employs TRBV5-4 and TRBJ2-3; TRBD2 agrees at 7 bases. Per germline, CDR1 SGHNT and CDR2 YYREEE (reference sequence). V lost 3 bases and J lost 6; bases outside the gene matches: 13. This CDR3 spans 16 amino acids. This CDR3 is CASSSRLASTLDTQYF. The CDR3 DNA follows: TGTGCCAGCAGCTCCAGACTAGCCAGTACTCTTGATACGCAGTATTTT.

The chain is built from TRBV12-5 and TRBJ1-2; D is ambiguous. The CDR3 totals 13 residues. The V gene's germline CDR1 is LGHNT and CDR2 FRNRAP. Trimming left V 4 bases short and J 4 bases short, with 10 bases between. Written as DNA, the CDR3 is TGTGCTAGTGGTTGGAAGGGCCGCTATGGCTACACCTTC. Its protein is CASGWKGRYGYTF.

V usage is TRBV18 and J usage is TRBJ1-6; D is perhaps TRBD1 (5 bases). This CDR3 has 14 amino acids. V was clipped by 8 bases and J by 5 bases, with 13 bases between them. Germline CDR1 is KGHSH and CDR2 is LQKENI. CDR3 sequence (DNA): TGTGCCAGCGCCGGGGACGGACATAATTCACCCCTCCACTTT. This encodes CASAGDGHNSPLHF.

This clone has more than one count but fewer than ten. The chain recombines TRBV5-1 with TRBJ1-1, with 7 bases aligning to TRBD1. This CDR3 spans 14 amino acids. V was pared by 0 bases and J by 4 bases, with 3 bases of the junction left unmatched. Germline V gene lookup returns CDR1 SGHRS and CDR2 YFSETQ. The CDR3 DNA is TGCGCCAGCAGCTTGGAGGGGGCCGGCACTGAAGCTTTCTTT. This translates into CASSLEGAGTEAFF.

The rearrangement uses TRBV10-3 and TRBJ2-1; 8 bases match TRBD1. The germline gives CDR1 ENHRY, CDR2 SYGVKD. The CDR3 runs 16 residues. V lost 0 bases to trimming and J lost 10 bases; unmatched junction nucleotides: 11. The CDR3 protein is CAISESNAWTGREQFF. The CDR3 DNA sequence: TGTGCCATCAGTGAGTCGAACGCTTGGACAGGGCGGGAGCAGTTCTTC.

The rearrangement links TRBV28 to TRBJ2-1, with 10 bases that match TRBD2. The CDR3 spans 16 residues. J lost 7 bases, V lost 3 bases, and 9 bases had no gene match. The V gene's germline CDR1 is MDHEN and CDR2 SYDVKM. The CDR3 DNA is TGTGCCAGCAGTTTCCCCGGAAGCGGGGGGGCAAATGAGCAGTTCTTC. It codes for CASSFPGSGGANEQFF.

V is TRBV9 and J is TRBJ2-2, with 8 bases identical to TRBD2. There are 16 residues in the CDR3. J was trimmed by 3 bases and V by 3 bases; bases with no gene match: 7. Looked up from germline, CDR1 is SGDLS and CDR2 is YYNGEE. CDR3: CASSAGASGYTGELFF. Here the CDR3 DNA reads TGTGCCAGCAGCGCGGGGGCTAGCGGGTACACCGGGGAGCTGTTTTTT.

The chain joins TRBV2 to TRBJ2-5, with D possibly TRBD2 on 6 matching bases. CDR1 is SNHLY, CDR2 FYNNEI, per germline. This CDR3 spans 17 amino acids. Trimming left V 7 bases short and J 4 bases short, with 25 bases between. The CDR3 reads CASTPFTLTTRGETQYF. As DNA, the CDR3 is TGTGCCAGCACCCCGTTTACCCTGACGACTAGGGGAGAGACCCAGTACTTC.

The chain couples TRBV18 to TRBJ1-5; D possibly corresponds to TRBD1 (5 bases). CDR1 KGHSH and CDR2 LQKENI come from the germline V gene. Trimming took off 1 base at V and 3 bases at J, with 7 bases between the two ends. The CDR3 spans 14 residues. This CDR3 reads CASSPQGSNQPQHF. In nucleotides, the CDR3 is TGTGCCAGCTCACCACAGGGGTCCAATCAGCCCCAGCATTTT.

This chain uses TRBV19 with TRBJ2-6, with D possibly TRBD2 on 6 matching bases. The CDR3 has 16 amino acids. Germline assignment: CDR1 LNHDA and CDR2 SQIVND (reference sequence). The V and J ends lost 3 bases and 0 bases respectively, with 9 bases between them. The CDR3, as DNA: TGTGCCAGTAGTATGGGAGGTGCCTCTGGGGCCAACGTCCTGACTTTC. It specifies CASSMGGASGANVLTF.

This clone was picked up a small number of times. The chain links TRBV9 to TRBJ1-6, with D uncertain. There are 13 residues in the CDR3. CDR1 SGDLS and CDR2 YYNGEE come from the germline V gene. V shed 2 bases and J shed 7 bases, with 7 bases lying between them. The CDR3 bases are TGTGCCAGCAGCGTCACGCAGAATTCACCCCTCCACTTT. It encodes CASSVTQNSPLHF. Based on the CDR3 plus reference TRBV9 and TRBJ1-6, the full variable domain is DSGVTQTPKHLITATGQRVTLRCSPRSGDLSVYWYQQSLDQGLQFLIQYYNGEERAKGNILERFSAQQFPDLHSELNLSSLELGDSALYFCASSVTQNSPLHFGNGTRLTVT.

V usage is TRBV5-6 and J usage is TRBJ1-1; 11 bases align to TRBD1. Germline-derived CDR1 and CDR2 are SGHDT and YYEEEE. V was clipped by 2 bases and J by 5 bases; unmatched bases: 5. The CDR3 has 15 residues. The CDR3 DNA reads as TGTGCCAGCAGCTTCTGGACAGGGGGCAGGACTGAAGCTTTCTTT. This translates into CASSFWTGGRTEAFF. Full variable domain (missing parts from reference TRBV5-6 and TRBJ1-1): DAGVTQSPTHLIKTRGQQVTLRCSPKSGHDTVSWYQQALGQGPQFIFQYYEEEERQRGNFPDRFSGHQFPNYSSELNVNALLLGDSALYLCASSFWTGGRTEAFFGQGTRLTVV.

The table lists this clone with a few counts. The chain combines TRBV6-5 with TRBJ2-7; perhaps TRBD1 as D (5 bases). In germline, CDR1 is MNHEY, CDR2 SVGAGI. V was trimmed by 2 bases and J by 2 bases, leaving 10 bases between them. This CDR3 contains 14 residues. Here the CDR3 DNA reads TGTGCCAGCAGTTACCATGACAGACCCTACGAGCAGTACTTC. Amino acids: CASSYHDRPYEQYF.

The chain carries TRBV18 and TRBJ2-3; D call uncertain. Trimming took off 5 bases at V and 3 bases at J, with 12 bases between the two ends. The V gene's germline CDR1 is KGHSH and CDR2 LQKENI. The CDR3 length is 14 residues. The DNA of the CDR3 is TGTGCCAGCTCAATAAGGGAAGAGACAGATACGCAGTATTTT. This codes for CASSIREETDTQYF.